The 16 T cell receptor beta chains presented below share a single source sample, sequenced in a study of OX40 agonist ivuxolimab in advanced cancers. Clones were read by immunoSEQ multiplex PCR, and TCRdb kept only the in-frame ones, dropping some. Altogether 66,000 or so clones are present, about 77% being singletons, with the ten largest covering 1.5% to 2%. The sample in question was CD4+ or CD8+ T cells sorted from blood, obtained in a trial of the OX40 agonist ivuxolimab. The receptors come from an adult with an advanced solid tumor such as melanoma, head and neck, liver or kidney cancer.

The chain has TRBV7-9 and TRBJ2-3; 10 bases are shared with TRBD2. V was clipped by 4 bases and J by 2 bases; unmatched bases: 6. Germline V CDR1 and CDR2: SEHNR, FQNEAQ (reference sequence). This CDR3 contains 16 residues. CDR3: CASSSGLAETTDTQYF. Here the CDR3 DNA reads TGTGCCAGCAGCTCTGGACTAGCGGAGACCACAGATACGCAGTATTTT.

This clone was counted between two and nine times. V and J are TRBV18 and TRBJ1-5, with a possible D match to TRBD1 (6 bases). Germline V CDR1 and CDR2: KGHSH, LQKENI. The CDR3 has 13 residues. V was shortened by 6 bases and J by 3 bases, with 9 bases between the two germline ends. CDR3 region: CASSTGPNQPQHF. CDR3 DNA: TGTGCCAGCTCTACAGGGCCCAATCAGCCCCAGCATTTT.

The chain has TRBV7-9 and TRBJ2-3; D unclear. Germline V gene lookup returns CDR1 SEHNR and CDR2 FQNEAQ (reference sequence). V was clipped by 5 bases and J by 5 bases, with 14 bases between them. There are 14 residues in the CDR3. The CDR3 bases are TGTGCCAGCAGCCAGGACGGATATCTAGATACGCAGTATTTT. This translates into CASSQDGYLDTQYF.

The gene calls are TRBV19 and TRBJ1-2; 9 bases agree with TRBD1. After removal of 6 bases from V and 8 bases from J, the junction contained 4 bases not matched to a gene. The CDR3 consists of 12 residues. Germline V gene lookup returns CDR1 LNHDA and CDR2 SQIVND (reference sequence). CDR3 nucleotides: TGTGCCAGTAGCGCGACAGGGGGAGGCTACACCTTC. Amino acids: CASSATGGGYTF.

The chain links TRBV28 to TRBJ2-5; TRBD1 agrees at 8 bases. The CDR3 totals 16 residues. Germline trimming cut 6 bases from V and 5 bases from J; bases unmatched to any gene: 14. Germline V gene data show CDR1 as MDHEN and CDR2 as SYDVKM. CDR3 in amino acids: CASRPGTGRGSETQYF. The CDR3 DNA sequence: TGTGCCAGCAGGCCCGGGACAGGAAGGGGTTCGGAGACCCAGTACTTC.

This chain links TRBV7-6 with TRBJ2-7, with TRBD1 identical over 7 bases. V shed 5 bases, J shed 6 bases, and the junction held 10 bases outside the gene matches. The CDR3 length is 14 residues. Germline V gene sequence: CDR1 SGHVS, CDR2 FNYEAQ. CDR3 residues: CASSKGQALSEQYF. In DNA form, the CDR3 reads TGTGCCAGCAGCAAAGGACAGGCCCTCAGCGAGCAGTACTTC.

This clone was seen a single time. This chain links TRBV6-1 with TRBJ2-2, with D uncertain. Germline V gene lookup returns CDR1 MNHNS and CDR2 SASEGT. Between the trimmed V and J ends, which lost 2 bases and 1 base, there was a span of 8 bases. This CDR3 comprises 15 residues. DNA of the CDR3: TGTGCCAGCAGTGAATTAGGGTTGAACACCGGGGAGCTGTTTTTT. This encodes CASSELGLNTGELFF.

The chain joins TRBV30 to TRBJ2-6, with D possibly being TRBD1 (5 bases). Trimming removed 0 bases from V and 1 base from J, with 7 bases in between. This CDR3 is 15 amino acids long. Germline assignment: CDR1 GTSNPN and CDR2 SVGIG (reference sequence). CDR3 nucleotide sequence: TGTGCCTGGAGTGTACCAGGGTCTGGGGCCAACGTCCTGACTTTC. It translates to CAWSVPGSGANVLTF.

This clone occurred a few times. The CDR3 here is CASSLDRPRTDTQYF. The DNA for the CDR3 is TGTGCCAGCAGCTTAGATCGACCCAGGACAGATACGCAGTATTTT. The chain carries TRBV11-2 and TRBJ2-3; no reliable D call. The CDR3 spans 15 residues. Deletions cut 0 bases from V and 3 bases from J, with 10 bases between. Germline V gene lookup returns CDR1 SGHAT and CDR2 FQNNGV.

The chain's CDR3 is CASSKFWGSTTEAFF. In DNA form, the CDR3 reads TGTGCCAGCAGCAAATTCTGGGGAAGCACAACTGAAGCTTTCTTT. This sequence joins TRBV21-1 and TRBJ1-1. TRBV21-1 constitutes a pseudogene. This CDR3 has 15 residues.

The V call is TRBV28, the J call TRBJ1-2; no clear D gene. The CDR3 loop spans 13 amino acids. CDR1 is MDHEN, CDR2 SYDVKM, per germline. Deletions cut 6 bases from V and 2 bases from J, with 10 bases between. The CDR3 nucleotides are TGTGCCAGCAGCTTGAATCAGAACTATGGCTACACCTTC. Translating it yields CASSLNQNYGYTF.

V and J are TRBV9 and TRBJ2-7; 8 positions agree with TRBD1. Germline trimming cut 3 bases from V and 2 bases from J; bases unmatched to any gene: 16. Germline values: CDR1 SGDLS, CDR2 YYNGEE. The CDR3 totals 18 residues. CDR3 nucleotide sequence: TGTGCCAGCAGCGCCAAAAAAAGACAGGACAGGGCCACCTACGAGCAGTACTTC. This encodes CASSAKKRQDRATYEQYF.

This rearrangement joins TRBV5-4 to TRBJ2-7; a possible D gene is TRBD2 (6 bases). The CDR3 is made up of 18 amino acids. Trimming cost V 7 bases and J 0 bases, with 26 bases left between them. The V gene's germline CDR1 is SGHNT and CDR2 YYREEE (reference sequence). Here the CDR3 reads CASGYMAGNLGSSYEQYF. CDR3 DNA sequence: TGTGCCAGCGGATATATGGCGGGAAACTTGGGGAGCTCCTACGAGCAGTACTTC.

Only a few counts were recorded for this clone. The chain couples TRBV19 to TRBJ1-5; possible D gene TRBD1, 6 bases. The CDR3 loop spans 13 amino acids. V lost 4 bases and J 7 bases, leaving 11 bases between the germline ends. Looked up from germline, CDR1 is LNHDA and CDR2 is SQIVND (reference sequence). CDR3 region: CASSNTGTQPQHF. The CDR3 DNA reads TGTGCCAGTAGTAATACAGGGACCCAGCCCCAGCATTTT.

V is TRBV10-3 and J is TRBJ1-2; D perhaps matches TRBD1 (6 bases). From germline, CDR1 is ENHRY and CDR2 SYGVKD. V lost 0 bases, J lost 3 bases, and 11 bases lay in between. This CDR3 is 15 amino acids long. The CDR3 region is CAISESQGGDYGYTF. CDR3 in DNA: TGTGCCATCAGTGAGTCACAGGGTGGGGACTATGGCTACACCTTC.

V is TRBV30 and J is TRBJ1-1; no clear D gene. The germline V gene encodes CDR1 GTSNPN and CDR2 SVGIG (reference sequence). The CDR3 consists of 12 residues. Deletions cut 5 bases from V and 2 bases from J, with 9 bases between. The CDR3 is CAWEGVNTEAFF. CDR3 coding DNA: TGTGCCTGGGAGGGAGTTAACACTGAAGCTTTCTTT.